This record covers a single T cell receptor beta chain. The antigen remains undetermined. Other DNA variants within this sample encode the same CDR3. The data stem from a study of shared clonotypes between healthy human individuals. Findings of the study overall: Even with large depth, rarefaction showed that sorted-subset sequencing was incomplete. Naive subsets tended to show greater estimated richness than memory subsets.

Sequenced by immunoSEQ multiplex PCR; TCRdb stores in-frame clones only, minus some. This sample has about 2.5 million clones, with about 90% found just once. Those who donated were healthy HIV-negative adults, with no recent acute infections or vaccinations reported. Negatively enriched CD4+ T cells were divided by CD45RA into naive and memory. CDR1 and CDR2 (germline): SGHRS, YFSETQ. This CDR3 contains 16 residues. Unmatched junction bases numbered 6, after V lost 0 bases and J lost 2 bases. The rearrangement joins TRBV5-1 to TRBJ2-5; the match to TRBD2 covers 8 bases. Input material: naive CD4+ T cells from PBMCs. Indicated subset: CD45RA+ positively selected. The source of this sequence is a man aged 18 to 35 in good health. Some clones in this sample may be carry-over from other donors' samples. The CDR3 sequence is CASSLGLAGRQETQYF. Here the CDR3 DNA reads TGCGCCAGCAGCTTGGGGCTAGCGGGCCGACAAGAGACCCAGTACTTC.